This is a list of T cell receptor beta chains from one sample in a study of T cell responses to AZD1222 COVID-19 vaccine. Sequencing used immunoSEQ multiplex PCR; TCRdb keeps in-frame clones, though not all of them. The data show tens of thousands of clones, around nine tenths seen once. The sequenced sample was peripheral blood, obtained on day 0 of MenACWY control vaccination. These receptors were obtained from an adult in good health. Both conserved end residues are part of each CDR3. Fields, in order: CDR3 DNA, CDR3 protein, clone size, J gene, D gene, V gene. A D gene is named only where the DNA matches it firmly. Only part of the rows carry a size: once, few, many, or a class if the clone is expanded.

TGTGCCAGCACGGGGCCGAAGCGGGAACACTACGAGCAGTACTTC,CASTGPKREHYEQYF,.,TRBJ2-7,TRBD2,TRBV28
TGTGCCACCAGCAGAGATTTCCGGGGTAGCACAGATACGCAGTATTTT,CATSRDFRGSTDTQYF,.,TRBJ2-3,.,TRBV15
TGTGCCAGCAGTGATTTAGGCCTCAGGGTTGGTGAAGCTTTCTTT,CASSDLGLRVGEAFF,once,TRBJ1-1,.,TRBV6-1
TGTGCCAGCAGTTGGGACATGGAAGCTTTCTTT,CASSWDMEAFF,.,TRBJ1-1,.,TRBV6-6
TGCAGCGTTGAAAGGGGGACAGGGCAGCACACTGAAGCTTTCTTT,CSVERGTGQHTEAFF,.,TRBJ1-1,TRBD1,TRBV29-1
TGTGCCAGCAGCTCGGGACCGGGGACCTACGAGCAGTACTTC,CASSSGPGTYEQYF,.,TRBJ2-7,.,TRBV28
TGTGCCAGCAGTTGGGGATTAACCTCTTACGAGCAGTACTTC,CASSWGLTSYEQYF,.,TRBJ2-7,.,TRBV6-2/TRBV6-3
TGTGCCAGCAGCTTAGAACTGGTAACAGGGTGGACCTACGAGCAGTACTTC,CASSLELVTGWTYEQYF,.,TRBJ2-7,.,TRBV11-2
TGTGCCAGCAGCCACGTTCGAGGCCTTGACTCCTACGAGCAGTACTTC,CASSHVRGLDSYEQYF,.,TRBJ2-7,.,TRBV3-1/TRBV3-2
TGCGCCAGCAGCTGGACAGAGATGAACACTGAAGCTTTCTTT,CASSWTEMNTEAFF,.,TRBJ1-1,.,TRBV5-1
TGTGCCAGCAGTTTATGGGGGACAGCTGAAAAACTGTTTTTT,CASSLWGTAEKLFF,.,TRBJ1-4,TRBD1,TRBV28
TGTGCCAGCAGTGTTCAGGAGGGACAGGGGAACTACGAGCAGTACTTC,CASSVQEGQGNYEQYF,.,TRBJ2-7,TRBD1,TRBV6-1
TGTGCCAGCAGCCCGACGGTAGGACAAGGGGGAGGTGTGCAGTACTTC,CASSPTVGQGGGVQYF,.,TRBJ2-7,.,TRBV7-8
TGCGCCAGCAGACCGGAGGTCCTAGGTTCGCCAGATACGCAGTATTTT,CASRPEVLGSPDTQYF,.,TRBJ2-3,.,TRBV5-1
TGTGCCAGCAGTGAGAGAGGGACTAGCGTAGCAGATACGCAGTATTTT,CASSERGTSVADTQYF,.,TRBJ2-3,TRBD2,TRBV2
TGTGCCAGCAGCCCGACTAGCGGGAGTAGCAATGAGCAGTTCTTC,CASSPTSGSSNEQFF,once,TRBJ2-1,TRBD2,TRBV2
TGTGCCAGCAGCGGTGGGGTCCCTACCTACGAGCAGTACTTC,CASSGGVPTYEQYF,.,TRBJ2-7,.,TRBV14
TGTGCCAGCAGCTTCTCACAGGGTGAGCAGTACTTC,CASSFSQGEQYF,once,TRBJ2-7,.,TRBV11-3
TGCAGCGTTGAATCGCTGTATGGCTACACCTTC,CSVESLYGYTF,.,TRBJ1-2,.,TRBV29-1
TGTGCCAGCAGTTTTGGTGGGAGCCCAGATACGCAGTATTTT,CASSFGGSPDTQYF,.,TRBJ2-3,.,TRBV28
TGTGCCAGCAGCCTCTCGTCGGGACTAGCGCGAAAGGTGTTTTACAATGAGCAGTTCTTC,CASSLSSGLARKVFYNEQFF,.,TRBJ2-1,TRBD2,TRBV3-1/TRBV3-2
TGTGCCAGTAGTATCAAGGCATCGCGAGGGCAGCCCCAGCATTTT,CASSIKASRGQPQHF,.,TRBJ1-5,.,TRBV19
TGTGCCAGCAGTTTTAGGCGGATGAGTGGTTCACCCCTCCACTTT,CASSFRRMSGSPLHF,.,TRBJ1-6,.,TRBV27
TGTGCCAGCAGTTCTCTCCCCGGGACCGCCCTGTACGAGCAGTACTTC,CASSSLPGTALYEQYF,few,TRBJ2-7,.,TRBV6-4
TGCGCCAGCAGCTTGGACGTCCTAGCGGGAGGGCCCTCGACGCAGTATTTT,CASSLDVLAGGPSTQYF,once,TRBJ2-3,TRBD2,TRBV5-1
TGTGCCAGCAGTTCTCACCAGGGGAGTGTCGGGGAGCTGTTTTTT,CASSSHQGSVGELFF,.,TRBJ2-2,.,TRBV27
TGTGCCAGTAGTATCGACAGGGGCGGGACCGGGGAGCTGTTTTTT,CASSIDRGGTGELFF,.,TRBJ2-2,TRBD1,TRBV19
TGTGCCAGCAGCCCACGACCTTCGGGAGCGGAGACCCAGTACTTC,CASSPRPSGAETQYF,.,TRBJ2-5,.,TRBV7-2
TGTGCCATCAGTGAGTCAACAGGGAGTGGGGAAAAACTGTTTTTT,CAISESTGSGEKLFF,.,TRBJ1-4,.,TRBV10-3
TGCGCCAGCAGCCAAGGGACAGACGAAAAACTGTTTTTT,CASSQGTDEKLFF,.,TRBJ1-4,.,TRBV4-3
TGTGCCAGCTCACCTTTCCAGGGGGAGGCAACTAATGAAAAACTGTTTTTT,CASSPFQGEATNEKLFF,.,TRBJ1-4,TRBD1,TRBV18
TGTGCCATCAGCCCGTATGTGGAGAGCTCCTACGAGCAGTACTTC,CAISPYVESSYEQYF,.,TRBJ2-7,.,TRBV10-3
TGTGCCAGTAGTGGATTGGCGGGAGTAGCTTACGAGCAGTACTTC,CASSGLAGVAYEQYF,.,TRBJ2-7,TRBD2,TRBV19
TGTGCCAGCAGCCGGGACAGTGACTATGGCTACACCTTC,CASSRDSDYGYTF,.,TRBJ1-2,TRBD1,TRBV6-5
TGTGCCAGCAGTTACCTCACAGGGGTGAGTCAGCCCCAGCATTTT,CASSYLTGVSQPQHF,.,TRBJ1-5,TRBD1,TRBV6-5
TGTGCCAGCAGCAGTACAGGAGTTAGCAATCAGCCCCAGCATTTT,CASSSTGVSNQPQHF,.,TRBJ1-5,.,TRBV2
TGTGCCAGCAGTTCGGAACCATCCCCCTGGGCTTTCTTT,CASSSEPSPWAFF,.,TRBJ1-1,.,TRBV28
TGTGCCAGCTCAGACAGGGTGAACACTGAAGCTTTCTTT,CASSDRVNTEAFF,.,TRBJ1-1,TRBD1,TRBV18
TGTGCCAGCACCCAGTTGATTACCGGGGAGCTGTTTTTT,CASTQLITGELFF,once,TRBJ2-2,.,TRBV28
TGTGCCAGCAGCCAAGTGGGGGTAAATGAAAAACTGTTTTTT,CASSQVGVNEKLFF,.,TRBJ1-4,.,TRBV3-1/TRBV3-2
TGTGCCTGTCGTGGGCGGATTCGGACCGGGGAGCTGTTTTTT,CACRGRIRTGELFF,.,TRBJ2-2,.,TRBV6-6
TGTGCCAGCAGCCATGGAATCTGGGGCTACACCTTC,CASSHGIWGYTF,.,TRBJ1-2,.,TRBV6-2/TRBV6-3
TGTGCCACCAGTGACCCAACAGGGCTCGGCTACACCTTC,CATSDPTGLGYTF,.,TRBJ1-2,.,TRBV24-1
TGTGCCACCAGTGACCGTCTCAGGGGGGCCGGGGAGCTGTTTTTT,CATSDRLRGAGELFF,.,TRBJ2-2,.,TRBV24-1
TGTGCCAGCAGCTTAGATTTAGGGGCTTCCGACATCTTGGAGCAGTTCTTC,CASSLDLGASDILEQFF,few,TRBJ2-1,.,TRBV7-9
TGCGCCAGCAGCCAGGGACAGGGTTACGCTGAAGCTTTCTTT,CASSQGQGYAEAFF,.,TRBJ1-1,TRBD1,TRBV5-1
TGTGCCAGCAGTCCTCTGGACAGGGTCGATGAGTACTTC,CASSPLDRVDEYF,once,TRBJ2-4,TRBD1,TRBV28
TGCGCCAGCAGACCGAGCGGGAGCTCCTACAATGAGCAGTTCTTC,CASRPSGSSYNEQFF,.,TRBJ2-1,TRBD2,TRBV5-1
TGTGCCAGCTCACCCATGGGCTCTGGGGCCAACGTCCTGACTTTC,CASSPMGSGANVLTF,.,TRBJ2-6,.,TRBV18
TGTGCCAGCAGCGCCCCGGGGCAGGGATCAAACACCGGGGAGCTGTTTTTT,CASSAPGQGSNTGELFF,.,TRBJ2-2,.,TRBV9
TGTGCCAGCAGTTTAGCGGGAGGACTCTACAATGAGCAGTTCTTC,CASSLAGGLYNEQFF,.,TRBJ2-1,TRBD2,TRBV6-5